This entry concerns a single TCR beta chain. Its matching antigen is unknown. This sample was taken from a study of T cell responses to AZD1222 COVID-19 vaccine. Findings of the study overall: Elevations in Spike-specific TCR breadth and depth followed administration of two AZD1222 doses. Vaccine-associated CD4 TCRs ranged over spike, dominating at 160-218 and 743-854.

Generated by immunoSEQ multiplex PCR, the TCRdb table keeps only in-frame clones and is missing some. Of about 140,000 clones detected, about 91% appear once; the ten largest clones hold 3% to 4%. The receptor's source is an adult who received the AZD1222 COVID-19 vaccine. Sequences were derived from peripheral blood, sampled 28 days after the second AZD1222 dose.

CDR3 in amino acids: CASSVVRDNSPLHF. DNA of the CDR3: TGTGCCAGCAGTGTCGTCAGGGACAATTCACCCCTCCACTTT. The chain uses TRBV6-2 or TRBV6-3 and TRBJ1-6; TRBD1 might be the D (5 bases). Trimming removed 5 bases at V and 7 bases at J, with 12 bases between. Germline V lookup: CDR1 MNHEY, CDR2 SVGEGT. CDR3 length: 14 amino acids.